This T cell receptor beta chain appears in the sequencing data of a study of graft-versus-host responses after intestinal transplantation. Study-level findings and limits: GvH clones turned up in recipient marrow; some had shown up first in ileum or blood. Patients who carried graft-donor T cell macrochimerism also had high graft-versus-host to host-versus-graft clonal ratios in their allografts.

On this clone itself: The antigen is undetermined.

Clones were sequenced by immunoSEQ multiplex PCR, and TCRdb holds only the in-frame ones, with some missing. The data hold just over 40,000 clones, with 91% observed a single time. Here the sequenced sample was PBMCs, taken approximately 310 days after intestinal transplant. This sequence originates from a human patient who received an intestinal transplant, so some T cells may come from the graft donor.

DNA of the CDR3: TGTGCCAGCAGTGAAAATTGGGCAGGAGCCAACGTCCTGACTTTC. Translation gives CASSENWAGANVLTF. The rearrangement joins TRBV2 to TRBJ2-6; D call uncertain. This CDR3 has 15 residues. Germline values: CDR1 SNHLY, CDR2 FYNNEI. V was pared by 2 bases and J by 7 bases, with 12 bases between.